The rows below give T cell receptor beta chains drawn from one sample of a study of blood T cell repertoires in COVID-19. The repertoire was sequenced with immunoSEQ multiplex PCR; TCRdb's copy has only in-frame clones and lacks some. Among 220,000 or so clones listed, around 84% were seen once. Sequenced material: peripheral blood. These TCRs come from a man in his forties or fifties who had recovered from COVID-19. Both conserved end residues are trimmed from each CDR3. The order of the fields is V gene, D gene, CDR3 protein. A D gene is named only where the DNA matches it firmly.

TRBV11-2 | TRBD2 | ASRRAGGTYNEQF
TRBV25-1 | TRBD1 | ASSPTTGAGANVLT
TRBV27 | TRBD1 | ASGTGAYNSPLH
TRBV5-1 | TRBD2 | ASSLAWDSGLAASYNEQF
TRBV27 | NA | ASSLSGEPYYEQY
TRBV5-1 | TRBD2 | ASSPVPGLHTDTQY
TRBV6-5 | NA | ASSTYRVGAF
TRBV2 | TRBD1 | ASRAGTGLSGNTIY
TRBV27 | TRBD2 | ASSLGTSGRYEQY
TRBV5-1 | TRBD1 | ASSFSLGQADTQY
TRBV6-1 | NA | ASSETGSREAF
TRBV5-1 | TRBD2 | ASSLEGRGITGELF
TRBV19 | NA | ASSIVLNQPQH
TRBV3-1/TRBV3-2 | NA | ASSQVGRGPQETQY
TRBV30 | TRBD2 | AWSESGSLTDTQY
TRBV28 | NA | ASSGQNRQETQY
TRBV2 | TRBD2 | ASTGLAAETQY
TRBV19 | TRBD2 | ASSIFSGGRSYNEQF
TRBV4-2 | TRBD1 | ASSQQTGGGEQF
TRBV28 | NA | ASSLSRGANSPLH
TRBV7-8 | TRBD2 | ASSPGGGRSYNEQF
TRBV5-1 | TRBD2 | ASTLPVGRENTGELF
TRBV4-1 | TRBD2 | ASSQRSSGLAGDTQY
TRBV29-1 | TRBD2 | SVSVSGSTGGEQY
TRBV4-1 | NA | ASSQDFRGTEAF
TRBV19 | NA | ASSRYGISSSYEQY
TRBV18 | TRBD1 | ASSPTGGKLF
TRBV12-3/TRBV12-4 | NA | ASSLGQFQPQH
TRBV7-8 | NA | ASSAEGWSSYEQY
TRBV6-5 | TRBD2 | ASSPGLANSYEQY
TRBV28 | NA | ASSLIGRGYEQY
TRBV7-2 | NA | ASSPSRSSYEQY
TRBV11-2 | TRBD2 | ASSFTSGSTDTQY
TRBV19 | TRBD1 | ATHSGSTGQRNTEAF
TRBV6-5 | NA | ASSRRGNTEAF
TRBV27 | NA | ASSHRSKGSKKANYGYT
TRBV27 | TRBD2 | ASRASSGRAPYEQY
TRBV3-1/TRBV3-2 | TRBD2 | ASSQALGLAGASYNEQF
TRBV7-9 | NA | ASSLGSSGTYPLTGELF
TRBV5-8 | NA | ASSLAWAELTDTQY
TRBV28 | TRBD2 | ASSLVSGTHTGELF
TRBV7-9 | TRBD2 | ASSPTSGRATGELF
TRBV29-1 | TRBD1 | SSRDSSMEEQY
TRBV29-1 | NA | SPSRGRSRSLPQH
TRBV6-5 | TRBD1 | ASKPTGRTEAF
TRBV5-1 | NA | ASRLSASSGANVLT
TRBV9 | NA | ASSVAELNTEAF
TRBV18 | NA | ASSPSEGLAKNIQY
TRBV18 | TRBD1 | ASSPTGQGGTGELF
TRBV28 | TRBD1 | ASRRTGGKPQH
TRBV7-9 | TRBD1 | ASNAGDRVRSGANVLT
TRBV20-1 | NA | SASINSNQPQH
TRBV14 | TRBD2 | ASSHFSGRALETQY
TRBV24-1 | NA | ATSDTTGNYGYT
TRBV7-9 | NA | ASSSVTDTQY
TRBV18 | TRBD1 | ASSQPGQVPNEQF
TRBV9 | TRBD1 | ASSEQGARHNEQF
TRBV10-3 | TRBD2 | AISRGLAANTGELF
TRBV18 | TRBD1 | ASSTGTGGETQY
TRBV4-1 | TRBD2 | ASSQDRLTSGYNEQF